This TCR beta chain derives from a study of shared T cell receptors in the human thymus. This clone was seen more than once but under ten times. Generated by immunoSEQ multiplex PCR, the TCRdb table keeps only in-frame clones and is missing some. The sample shows hundreds of thousands of clones, roughly 90% of them seen only once. Between the trimmed V and J ends, which lost 3 bases and 1 base, there was a span of 9 bases. Germline V gene data show CDR1 as LGHNA and CDR2 as YSLEER. The CDR3 spans 14 residues. In addition, the sample was reused for a study of human thymus T cells. That work contributes: Infants, healthy and Finnish, who were having corrective surgery for congenital heart defects served as donors. Corrective cardiac surgery supplied the resected thymus tissue. What appeared biased in thymic and blood repertoires was the usage of V and J genes. In unrelated individuals, thymic repertoires overlapped highly, according to related research.

The sample consisted of thymocytes. V is TRBV4-3 and J is TRBJ2-5; unclear D gene. This clonotype was obtained from a boy younger than two with a congenital heart defect. The chain's CDR3 is CASSHGPRQETQYF. CDR3 bases: TGCGCCAGCAGCCATGGCCCCCGCCAAGAGACCCAGTACTTC.